The source of this TCR beta chain is a study of blood T cell repertoires in COVID-19. Across the whole study: Material from acute and convalescent COVID-19 was sourced from the United States, Italy and Spain.

The CDR3 contains 14 residues. V lost 4 bases to trimming and J lost 0 bases; unmatched junction nucleotides: 2. Germline CDR1 SEHNR, CDR2 FQNEAQ (reference sequence). As originally analysed: From reference gene primer amplification, estimates of nucleated cell counts were derived. This table comes from immunoSEQ multiplex PCR, and its TCRdb copy is limited to in-frame clones, with some not included. The DNA gave D and trimming, while V, J and clone size come from that table. The sample has roughly 460,000 clones, about 90% seen once. Material for sequencing was peripheral blood. This receptor was obtained from a man aged 18 to 29 with COVID-19, enrolled during active disease. The chain recombines TRBV7-9 with TRBJ2-7; 8 nucleotides align to TRBD1. The chain's CDR3 is CASSWGTGSYEQYF. For the CDR3, the DNA is TGTGCCAGCAGCTGGGGGACAGGCTCCTACGAGCAGTACTTC.